These T cell receptor beta chains were read from a single sample in a study of blood T cell repertoires in COVID-19. Some clones are missing from TCRdb's copy, which holds only in-frame ones; the method was immunoSEQ multiplex PCR. The sample has 53,000 or so clones, about three quarters seen once. Sequencing was done on a sample of peripheral blood. These receptors all come from a man aged 50 to 59 with active or convalescent COVID-19. Each CDR3 is given without its conserved first and last residue. The order of the fields is V gene, CDR3 length, clone size, CDR3 protein. Expanded clones get a size class; other rows say once, few or many, or leave the size out.

>TRBV7-2|14|few
ASSPIRGQGAYGYT
>TRBV12-3/TRBV12-4|10|-
ASSFSKQGYT
>TRBV29-1|12|-
SVERGQGADEAF
>TRBV13|11|-
ASRLPGGTEAF
>TRBV19|12|-
ASSARDRWDGYT
>TRBV5-1|10|-
ASSLAGNTIY
>TRBV6-6|13|-
ASSYADMLNQPQH
>TRBV5-6|11|-
ASSFDTDTEAF
>TRBV7-7|13|-
ASSLSGAGTGELF
>TRBV6-5|13|-
ASSPQQGASQPQH
>TRBV2|12|-
ASTGLAGDYEQY
>TRBV3-1/TRBV3-2|18|-
ASSQPLGTGYSSYNSPLH
>TRBV4-2|12|-
ASSQSAVNTEAF
>TRBV4-1|11|few
ASSQDLSGEQY
>TRBV5-1|12|-
ASSLVGGTYGYT
>TRBV7-6|13|medium-sized
ASSPGTGGRDTQY
>TRBV19|12|-
ASSPGQAGETQY
>TRBV2|13|-
ANYDRSSYNSPLH
>TRBV9|12|-
ASGRAAGYNEQF
>TRBV6-5|13|-
ASSIRDSENYGYT
>TRBV5-1|13|once
ASSLGAGDYNEQF
>TRBV11-2|10|-
ASSPTGSGYT
>TRBV7-9|13|-
ASGQDRTTGNTIY
>TRBV4-1|18|-
ASSQVNRGAYWGPGEKLF
>TRBV15|13|-
ATSRELYSNQPQH
>TRBV3-1/TRBV3-2|15|-
ASSPVGQYTAPRGYT
>TRBV27|13|-
ASSRTGGWEETQY
>TRBV6-6|13|once
ASTVGGLGKDTQY
>TRBV7-9|13|-
ASSYVSTGNSEAF
>TRBV3-1/TRBV3-2|13|few
ASSQAPGAPYEQY
>TRBV15|16|-
ATSRGPGQGIFNYGYT
>TRBV10-1|13|-
ASSESQGMNTEAF
>TRBV2|13|-
ASSEGGRPQETQY
>TRBV19|13|-
ASSIDLQTAYGYT
>TRBV18|10|-
ASSPDRTEQY
>TRBV9|13|-
ASSGGDRNQETQY
>TRBV5-1|13|once
ASSPGQGDYSPLH
>TRBV7-2|10|few
ASRRESYGYT
>TRBV7-8|13|-
ASSPSGTNSYEQY
>TRBV6-5|13|-
ASSYSERSYNEQF
>TRBV11-2|11|-
ASSLGTSEKLF
>TRBV30|9|-
AWSRGGGYT
>TRBV11-2|16|-
ASSPWDSRITGANVLT
>TRBV25-1|11|-
ASSEHGETEAF
>TRBV21-1|20|-
ASSKALLGILGGLGLAETQY
>TRBV12-5|13|few
ASGRDRGPYNEQF
>TRBV6-5|10|-
ASSYDRYEQY
>TRBV5-4|13|-
ASSEGQVLNEKLF
>TRBV7-6|13|-
ASSRVGQASGELF